Following are 29 T cell receptor beta chains from one sample sequenced in a study of blood T cell repertoires in COVID-19 (dated by TCRdb to between 2020 and 2021). Library preparation employed the immunoSEQ multiplex PCR assay. The source is immuneACCESS, and TCRdb retained only in-frame sequences with V and J called. Part of the clones is not carried over; for the studies checked, unresolved V genes explain less than half of this, and the remainder is unexplained. The sample table contains roughly 100,000 clones; only one count was recorded for 65% to 80% of them. The ten most abundant clones make up just under 20% of the sample. Source material: peripheral blood. Every receptor here comes from a woman in her 70s with acute or convalescent COVID-19.

The chain combines TRBV19 with TRBJ1-2, with TRBD1 matching 7 bases. The CDR3 is 13 amino acids. Germline V gene data show CDR1 as LNHDA and CDR2 as SQIVND (reference sequence). The V and J ends lost 4 bases and 4 bases, in that order; junction bases with no gene match: 3. The CDR3, as DNA: TGTGCCAGTAGTACGACAGGGACCTATGGCTACACCTTC. Its protein is CASSTTGTYGYTF.

The sample holds one count of this clone. The rearrangement uses TRBV3-1 (or the pseudogene TRBV3-2) and TRBJ1-6; 10 positions match TRBD1. Trimming removed 3 bases from V and 8 bases from J; junction bases left unmatched: 4. Per germline, CDR1 LGHDT and CDR2 YNNKEL (reference sequence). This CDR3 is 15 amino acids long. Here the CDR3 reads CASSQAGTGDSPLHF. The CDR3 coding sequence is TGTGCCAGCAGCCAGGCCGGGACAGGGGATTCACCCCTCCACTTT.

This clone has only one observation. The rearrangement links TRBV5-4 to TRBJ2-3; D is uncertain. V was trimmed by 2 bases and J by 6 bases, leaving 10 bases between them. This CDR3 spans 13 amino acids. Germline values: CDR1 SGHNT, CDR2 YYREEE (reference sequence). As DNA, the CDR3 is TGTGCCAGCAGCTTAGTAGACTCGGATACGCAGTATTTT. This sequence encodes CASSLVDSDTQYF.

This clone was counted a few times. The V call is TRBV30, the J call TRBJ1-6; D unclear. With 1 base removed from V and 7 bases from J, the gap between germline ends came to 17 bases. Germline CDR1 is GTSNPN and CDR2 is SVGIG (reference sequence). The CDR3 spans 16 residues. DNA of the CDR3: TGTGCCTGGAGTGCCCGACGCCGCGGGGAGAATTCACCCCTCCACTTT. Amino acids: CAWSARRRGENSPLHF.

The J gene is TRBJ1-2, the V gene TRBV7-8; no firm D call. The germline V gene has CDR1 SGHVS and CDR2 FQNEAQ. CDR3 length equals 15 residues. V was trimmed by 1 base and J by 3 bases, leaving 12 bases between them. CDR3 coding DNA: TGTGCCAGCAGCTTAGTTGCAGATTTGGACTATGGCTACACCTTC. This sequence encodes CASSLVADLDYGYTF.

This clone was detected once. V usage is TRBV14 and J usage is TRBJ2-2; TRBD2 might be the D (6 bases). Germline CDR1 SGHDN, CDR2 FVKESK. This CDR3 contains 14 residues. V gave up 6 bases and J gave up 2 bases, with 10 bases separating them. The CDR3 spells CASRGSGNTGELFF. The CDR3, as DNA: TGTGCCAGCAGGGGTAGCGGAAACACCGGGGAGCTGTTTTTT.

This chain joins TRBV2 and TRBJ1-1; 9 bases align to TRBD1. V was clipped by 6 bases and J by 4 bases; unmatched bases: 6. The CDR3 covers 14 residues. The germline gives CDR1 SNHLY, CDR2 FYNNEI. CDR3 nucleotides: TGTGCCAGCAGGGGTGGGACAGGGACCACTGAAGCTTTCTTT. It specifies CASRGGTGTTEAFF.

The chain links TRBV6-1 to TRBJ2-5, with D unresolved. The CDR3 runs to 16 residues. V was pared by 0 bases and J by 5 bases, with 16 bases between. Germline CDR1 is MNHNS and CDR2 is SASEGT. The CDR3 nucleotides read TGTGCCAGCAGTGAAGCGCTTCTGACTCGGTGGGAGACCCAGTACTTC. The encoded protein is CASSEALLTRWETQYF.

The gene calls are TRBV5-1 and TRBJ2-1, with a tentative D call TRBD2 (7 bases). The CDR3 covers 15 residues. Germline V lookup: CDR1 SGHRS, CDR2 YFSETQ. V lost 7 bases and J 0 bases, leaving 14 bases between the germline ends. The CDR3 here is CASGGGRDSYNEQFF. The DNA for the CDR3 is TGCGCCAGCGGGGGGGGCAGGGACTCCTACAATGAGCAGTTCTTC.

The V gene is TRBV24-1, the J gene TRBJ1-2, with 7 bases lining up with TRBD1. The CDR3 contains 13 residues. Germline values: CDR1 KGHDR, CDR2 SFDVKD. Trimming took 5 bases from V and 7 from J; bases not matched to a gene: 6. The CDR3 DNA follows: TGTGCCACCAGTGCCCGACAGGGAGTTGGCTACACCTTC. It translates to CATSARQGVGYTF.

The chain employs TRBV10-2 and TRBJ1-1; 11 nucleotides match TRBD1. The germline V gene encodes CDR1 WSHSY and CDR2 SAAADI. V trimming: 4 bases; J trimming: 8 bases; junction bases outside the gene matches: 3. This CDR3 is built from 13 residues. The CDR3 nucleotides read TGCGCCAGCAGTGGGACAGGGGGCTTAGAAGCTTTCTTT. Translation gives CASSGTGGLEAFF.

V usage is TRBV4-3 and J usage is TRBJ1-3; TRBD1 matches 7 bases. V dropped 1 base and J dropped 1; count of bases not matched to a gene: 7. The CDR3 extends over 17 amino acids. Germline-derived CDR1 and CDR2 are LGHNA and YSLEER. CDR3 region: CASSQGGQPSSGNTIYF. CDR3 DNA sequence: TGCGCCAGCAGCCAAGGGGGACAGCCTTCTTCTGGAAACACCATATATTTT.

This clone appeared a single time. The chain uses TRBV6-5 and TRBJ2-3; tentative D call: TRBD1 (6 bases). Germline values: CDR1 MNHEY, CDR2 SVGAGI. The CDR3 runs to 14 residues. V gave up 4 bases and J gave up 4 bases, with 12 bases separating them. CDR3 nucleotides: TGTGCCAGCAGTTCCGGACAGTCCGCAGATACGCAGTATTTT. Its translation is CASSSGQSADTQYF.

This chain uses TRBV5-4 with TRBJ2-7; D might be TRBD1 (6 bases). Germline lookup yields CDR1 SGHNT and CDR2 YYREEE (reference sequence). Deletions cut 3 bases from V and 10 bases from J, with 17 bases between. The CDR3 runs 13 residues. The CDR3 spells CASSSITGPEQYF. CDR3 nucleotides: TGTGCCAGCAGCTCGATCACAGGGCCGGAACAGTACTTC.

The chain couples TRBV4-2 to TRBJ2-1; 10 bases fit TRBD1. The CDR3 runs to 15 residues. CDR1 and CDR2 from the germline V gene are LGHNA and YNFKEQ. With V trimmed by 5 bases and J by 2 bases, 3 bases remained unmatched. The CDR3 reads CASSYGTGAYNEQFF. CDR3 coding DNA: TGTGCCAGCAGCTACGGGACAGGGGCCTACAATGAGCAGTTCTTC.

The chain recombines TRBV10-2 with TRBJ2-5, with 9 bases fitting TRBD2. V lost 5 bases and J lost 9; bases outside the gene matches: 10. The CDR3 length is 14 residues. CDR1 is WSHSY and CDR2 is SAAADI in the germline V gene. This chain's CDR3 is CASSPSGGWGAQYF. In DNA, the CDR3 is TGCGCCAGCAGTCCCAGCGGGGGGTGGGGGGCCCAGTACTTC.

The rearrangement joins TRBV7-2 to TRBJ2-4, with D perhaps matching TRBD1 (6 bases). This CDR3 is 13 amino acids long. V was shortened by 4 bases and J by 9 bases, with 13 bases between the two germline ends. Germline CDR1 is SGHTA and CDR2 is FQGNSA. CDR3 nucleotides: TGTGCCAGCAGCTCATTACAGGGTGGCATTCAGTACTTC. It yields the protein CASSSLQGGIQYF.

The V and J genes are TRBV5-8 and TRBJ2-7; 9 nucleotides agree with TRBD1. The germline CDR1 and CDR2 sequences are SGHTS and YDEGEE. The junction had 13 bases not matched to a gene; V was cut back by 0 bases and J by 3 bases. This CDR3 is 18 amino acids long. The CDR3 here is CASSLAGQGIGPSYEQYF. The CDR3 DNA follows: TGTGCCAGCAGCTTGGCGGGACAGGGTATTGGACCCAGCTACGAGCAGTACTTC.

This clone was detected only once. V and J are TRBV4-3 and TRBJ1-5; tentatively, D is TRBD1 (5 bases). V was cut by 0 bases and J by 3 bases, with 12 bases left in between. CDR1 is LGHNA and CDR2 is YSLEER in the germline V gene. The CDR3 sequence is 16 residues long. The CDR3 reads CASSQDGRGYNQPQHF. The CDR3 DNA follows: TGCGCCAGCAGCCAAGACGGGAGGGGCTACAATCAGCCCCAGCATTTT.

The chain couples TRBV6-6 to TRBJ2-7, with D possibly being TRBD1 (6 bases). V dropped 2 bases and J dropped 3 bases, with 8 bases sitting between them. Per germline, CDR1 MNHNY and CDR2 SVGAGI (reference sequence). CDR3 length equals 13 residues. The CDR3 bases are TGTGCCAGCAGTTACGCAGGGGACTACGAGCAGTACTTC. Translated, it gives CASSYAGDYEQYF.

In its sample, this clone was seen once. This chain links TRBV19 with TRBJ1-5; D uncertain. V was trimmed by 3 bases and J by 3 bases, leaving 12 bases between them. The CDR3 loop spans 15 amino acids. The V gene's germline CDR1 is LNHDA and CDR2 SQIVND (reference sequence). The CDR3 spells CASSMRLRNNQPQHF. The CDR3 DNA reads as TGTGCCAGTAGTATGCGGTTGCGGAACAATCAGCCCCAGCATTTT.

The genes are TRBV18 and TRBJ2-2; D not resolved. The V end was cut by 3 bases, the J end by 7 bases, with 15 bases between. The CDR3 consists of 15 residues. Germline lookup yields CDR1 KGHSH and CDR2 LQKENI. CDR3: CASSPLPLTRGELFF. The CDR3 nucleotides read TGTGCCAGCTCACCCCTGCCCTTAACTCGCGGGGAGCTGTTTTTT.

V and J are TRBV2 and TRBJ2-5; possibly TRBD1 for D (6 bases). This CDR3 has 13 amino acids. Trimming shortened V by 4 bases and J by 5 bases, and 11 bases separated the two germline ends. Germline V gene sequence: CDR1 SNHLY, CDR2 FYNNEI. The CDR3 loop reads CASSGGQMETQYF. In DNA, the CDR3 is TGTGCCAGCAGTGGAGGACAGATGGAGACCCAGTACTTC.

The chain links TRBV19 to TRBJ2-3; TRBD2 matches 10 bases. Germline V gene sequence: CDR1 LNHDA, CDR2 SQIVND (reference sequence). V shed 0 bases and J 4 bases; nucleotides not matched to a gene: 1. The CDR3 runs 15 residues. CDR3 coding DNA: TGTGCCAGTAGTATAGAGAGCGGGGGGGCAGATACGCAGTATTTT. Translating it yields CASSIESGGADTQYF.

This clone has ten or more counts. The genes are TRBV28 and TRBJ1-1, with TRBD1 as a possible D gene (5 bases). CDR1 is MDHEN and CDR2 is SYDVKM in the germline V gene. Deletions cut 2 bases from V and 3 bases from J, with 13 bases between. The CDR3 consists of 15 residues. The CDR3 protein is CASSLEWLRDTEAFF. The CDR3 DNA is TGTGCCAGCAGTTTAGAGTGGCTCAGGGACACTGAAGCTTTCTTT.

The V gene is TRBV9, the J gene TRBJ2-2; D remains ambiguous. V was pared by 3 bases and J by 1 base, with 10 bases between. The CDR3 totals 15 residues. Germline assignment: CDR1 SGDLS and CDR2 YYNGEE. This chain's CDR3 is CASSATVGNTGELFF. The CDR3 nucleotides are TGTGCCAGCAGCGCCACCGTCGGGAACACCGGGGAGCTGTTTTTT.

This chain uses TRBV4-1 with TRBJ2-7; D ambiguous. From germline, CDR1 is MGHRA and CDR2 YSYEKL. This CDR3 has 13 residues. Trimming left V 5 bases short and J 7 bases short, with 15 bases between. CDR3 coding DNA: TGCGCCAGCAGCGCCCTGAGGTACGGAGAGCAGTACTTC. It codes for CASSALRYGEQYF.

The chain is built from TRBV6-2 or TRBV6-3 and TRBJ1-4, with TRBD1 matching 11 bases. V was pared by 6 bases and J by 7 bases, with 4 bases of the junction left unmatched. This CDR3 is 14 amino acids long. Germline lookup yields CDR1 MNHEY and CDR2 SVGEGT. CDR3 DNA sequence: TGTGCCAGCAGCTGGACAGGGGGCGGTGAAAAACTGTTTTTT. Translation gives CASSWTGGGEKLFF.

The CDR3 DNA reads TGCGCCAGCAGTGACGGACTAGCGGGGGACCATCCAAGCACAGATACGCAGTATTTT. The encoded protein is CASSDGLAGDHPSTDTQYF. This chain uses TRBV10-1 with TRBJ2-3, with TRBD2 matching over 13 bases. The V gene end was trimmed by 3 bases and the J gene end by 0 bases; junction bases not matched to a gene: 9. This CDR3 is 19 amino acids long. Germline V CDR1 and CDR2: WNHNN, SYGVQD (reference sequence).